A selection of T cell receptor beta chains follows, all from one sample in a study of early T cells in non-severe SARS-CoV-2 infection. TCRdb ran MiXCR on the 5' RACE reads and lists one entry per CDR3 protein. This table holds 20,000 to 25,000 distinct CDR3 sequences, 3.5% to 5% found once. The sequencing sample was made of whole blood. These TCRs come from an adult who was a healthcare worker with PCR-confirmed SARS-CoV-2 infection or an uninfected control (not recorded which). CDR3s include the opening cysteine and the closing phenylalanine or tryptophan. Fields, in order: clone size, V gene, J gene, D gene, CDR3 length, CDR3 protein, CDR3 DNA. D genes are given only for firm matches. Clone size is given for some rows only: seen once, a few or many times, or a class if the clone is expanded.

>.|TRBV6-2/TRBV6-3|TRBJ2-7|.|15
CASSYSTDLAYEQYF
TGTGCCAGCAGTTACTCCACGGACCTAGCCTACGAGCAGTACTTC
>few|TRBV19|TRBJ1-1|TRBD1|16
CASSIPTGESGTEAFF
TGTGCCAGTAGTATTCCTACAGGGGAGAGTGGCACTGAAGCTTTCTTT
>many|TRBV7-9|TRBJ2-6|.|14
CASSPSYGANVLTF
TGTGCCAGCAGCCCTTCATATGGGGCCAACGTCCTGACTTTC
>many|TRBV5-6|TRBJ1-1|TRBD1|12
CASSTDRGGAFF
TGTGCCAGCAGTACGGACAGGGGAGGAGCTTTCTTT
>.|TRBV6-2/TRBV6-3|TRBJ1-3|.|14
CASSLRDSGNTIYF
TGTGCCAGCAGTTTGCGGGACTCTGGAAACACCATATATTTT
>medium-sized|TRBV10-2|TRBJ2-1|.|12
CASSEALALWLF
TGCGCCAGCAGTGAGGCACTAGCTCTTTGGCTCTTC
>many|TRBV10-3|TRBJ1-3|.|12
CAFRDSGNTIYF
TGTGCCTTCAGAGATTCTGGAAACACCATATATTTT
>many|TRBV3-1|TRBJ2-2|.|17
CASSQDPGLENTGELFF
TGTGCCAGCAGCCAAGATCCCGGGCTAGAGAACACCGGGGAGCTGTTTTTT
>many|TRBV9|TRBJ1-1|.|13
CASSVGEYTEAFF
TGTGCCAGCAGCGTAGGGGAGTACACTGAAGCTTTCTTT
>many|TRBV13|TRBJ2-5|TRBD1|14
CASSPRGLWETQYF
TGTGCCAGCAGCCCGAGGGGGCTCTGGGAGACCCAGTACTTC
>many|TRBV7-9|TRBJ2-3|.|13
CASSFPNTDTQYF
TGTGCCAGCAGCTTTCCCAACACAGATACGCAGTATTTT
>many|TRBV7-2|TRBJ2-1|TRBD1|16
CASSSRVGQGNNEQFF
TGTGCCAGCAGCTCGCGAGTGGGACAGGGGAACAATGAGCAGTTCTTC
>many|TRBV11-2|TRBJ2-2|TRBD2|19
CASSLRTSGIGSNTGELFF
TGTGCCAGCAGCTTACGGACTAGCGGAATTGGATCGAACACCGGGGAGCTGTTTTTT
>many|TRBV11-2|TRBJ2-2|TRBD1|16
CASSSSGTGNPGELFF
TGTGCCAGCAGCTCGTCCGGGACAGGGAATCCCGGGGAGCTGTTTTTT
>few|TRBV2|TRBJ1-1|TRBD1|13
CASSGQGNTEAFF
TGTGCCAGCAGTGGACAGGGGAACACTGAAGCTTTCTTT
>many|TRBV4-1|TRBJ2-1|.|16
CASSQMDLGFANEQFF
TGCGCCAGCAGCCAGATGGACTTAGGATTTGCCAATGAGCAGTTCTTC
>few|TRBV18|TRBJ1-2|.|15
CASSPQTVENYGYTF
TGTGCCAGCTCACCACAGACAGTTGAGAACTATGGCTACACCTTC
>many|TRBV20-1|TRBJ2-5|.|13
CSASTGIGETQYF
TGCAGTGCTTCGACCGGGATCGGAGAGACCCAGTACTTC
>many|TRBV6-5|TRBJ1-4|TRBD1|16
CASSSEQGATNEKLFF
TGTGCCAGCAGTTCCGAACAGGGGGCGACTAATGAAAAACTGTTTTTT
>few|TRBV6-2/TRBV6-3|TRBJ1-1|.|12
CASSGQFTEAFF
TGTGCCAGCAGTGGACAGTTCACTGAAGCTTTCTTT
>.|TRBV4-3|TRBJ2-1|.|16
CASSQERGEADNEQFF
TGCGCCAGCAGCCAAGAACGGGGCGAGGCGGACAATGAGCAGTTCTTC
>.|TRBV5-1|TRBJ1-1|TRBD1|14
CASSFSPGGTEAFF
TGCGCCAGCAGCTTTTCTCCAGGGGGGACTGAAGCTTTCTTT
>medium-sized|TRBV6-5|TRBJ2-5|TRBD1|14
CASSGGTGQETQYF
TGTGCCAGCAGTGGAGGGACAGGCCAAGAGACCCAGTACTTC
>many|TRBV7-2|TRBJ2-5|.|11
CASSLKETQYF
TGTGCCAGCAGCTTAAAAGAGACCCAGTACTTC
>few|TRBV29-1|TRBJ2-7|TRBD1|12
CSVSQGAYEQYF
TGCAGCGTCTCGCAGGGGGCCTACGAGCAGTACTTC
>.|TRBV27|TRBJ2-2|.|14
CASSSSRVSGELFF
TGTGCCAGCAGTTCCTCCAGGGTATCCGGGGAGCTGTTTTTT
>.|TRBV5-1|TRBJ2-5|.|12
CASSLDRETQYF
TGCGCCAGCAGCTTGGACAGGGAGACCCAGTACTTC
>few|TRBV5-1|TRBJ2-3|.|16
CASSLGGLAATDTQYF
TGCGCCAGCAGCTTGGGGGGGCTAGCGGCTACAGATACGCAGTATTTT
>many|TRBV6-2/TRBV6-3|TRBJ2-7|.|15
CASSSPSTGSYEQYF
TGTGCCAGCAGTTCACCTTCGACGGGCTCCTACGAGCAGTACTTC
>many|TRBV7-3|TRBJ2-1|.|15
CASSETATEYNEQFF
TGTGCCAGCAGCGAAACGGCTACAGAGTACAATGAGCAGTTCTTC
>many|TRBV10-3|TRBJ2-7|.|12
CASPNRTYEQYF
TGTGCCAGCCCGAATCGGACTTACGAGCAGTACTTC
>many|TRBV6-5|TRBJ2-1|.|16
CASSYFLRSPHNEQFF
TGTGCCAGCAGTTACTTTCTTAGGTCCCCTCACAATGAGCAGTTCTTC
>many|TRBV2|TRBJ2-3|.|12
CASTSIGDTQYF
TGTGCCAGCACTAGTATTGGGGATACGCAGTATTTT
>few|TRBV6-6|TRBJ1-2|TRBD1|14
CASSYAGTGALLYF
TGTGCCAGCAGTTATGCCGGGACAGGGGCGCTATTATACTTC
>many|TRBV2|TRBJ2-5|.|14
CASRTSGLQETQYF
TGTGCCAGCAGAACCTCCGGGCTCCAAGAGACCCAGTACTTC
>many|TRBV28|TRBJ2-3|.|14
CASSPGGVTDTQYF
TGTGCCAGCAGTCCTGGCGGCGTTACAGATACGCAGTATTTT
>.|TRBV28|TRBJ2-7|.|15
CASSLRFPQGYEQYF
TGTGCCAGCAGTTTACGCTTTCCCCAGGGCTACGAGCAGTACTTC
>many|TRBV5-1|TRBJ2-5|.|13
CASSLPGAETQYF
TGCGCCAGCAGCTTGCCTGGGGCAGAGACCCAGTACTTC
>.|TRBV7-2|TRBJ2-1|.|14
CASSLGSSVSEQFF
TGTGCCAGCAGCTTGGGGTCTAGCGTGAGTGAGCAGTTCTTC
>many|TRBV7-7|TRBJ2-3|.|14
CASSLGGYTDTQYF
TGTGCTAGCAGCTTAGGTGGTTACACAGATACGCAGTATTTT
>.|TRBV29-1|TRBJ2-3|.|13
CSVRGLGTDTQYF
TGCAGCGTCAGGGGTTTGGGGACAGATACGCAGTATTTT
>many|TRBV18|TRBJ2-1|.|13
CASSQSGYNEQFF
TGTGCCAGCTCCCAATCTGGGTACAATGAGCAGTTCTTC
>many|TRBV29-1|TRBJ1-2|.|16
CSVEELQGSPNYGYTF
TGCAGCGTTGAAGAGCTACAAGGGTCCCCTAACTATGGCTACACCTTC
>.|TRBV28|TRBJ2-7|.|18
CASSFVNPGSRTTYEQYF
TGTGCCAGCAGTTTTGTCAATCCAGGTTCTAGGACGACCTACGAGCAGTACTTC
>many|TRBV4-1|TRBJ2-7|TRBD2|17
CASSQGTGGFFTYEQYF
TGCGCCAGCAGCCAAGGCACGGGAGGGTTTTTCACCTACGAGCAGTACTTC
>many|TRBV7-8|TRBJ2-3|.|14
CASSFVTGGDTQYF
TGTGCCAGCAGCTTTGTGACAGGTGGGGATACGCAGTATTTT